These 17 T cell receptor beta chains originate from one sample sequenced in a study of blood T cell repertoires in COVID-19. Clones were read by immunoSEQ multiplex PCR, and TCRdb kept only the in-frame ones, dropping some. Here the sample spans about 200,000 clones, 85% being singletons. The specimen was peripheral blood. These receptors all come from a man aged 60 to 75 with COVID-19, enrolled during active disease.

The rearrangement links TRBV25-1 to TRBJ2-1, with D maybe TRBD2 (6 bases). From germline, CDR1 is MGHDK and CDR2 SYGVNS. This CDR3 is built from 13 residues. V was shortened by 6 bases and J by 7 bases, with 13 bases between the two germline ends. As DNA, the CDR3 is TGTGCCAGCAGCGGGAGATGGTTGAATGAGCAGTTCTTC. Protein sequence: CASSGRWLNEQFF.

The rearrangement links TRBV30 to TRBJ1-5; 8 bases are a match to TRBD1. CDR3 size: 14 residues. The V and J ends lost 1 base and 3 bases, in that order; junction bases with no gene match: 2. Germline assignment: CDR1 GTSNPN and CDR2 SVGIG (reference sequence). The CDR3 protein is CAWSEGQANQPQHF. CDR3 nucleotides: TGTGCCTGGAGTGAGGGACAGGCCAATCAGCCCCAGCATTTT.

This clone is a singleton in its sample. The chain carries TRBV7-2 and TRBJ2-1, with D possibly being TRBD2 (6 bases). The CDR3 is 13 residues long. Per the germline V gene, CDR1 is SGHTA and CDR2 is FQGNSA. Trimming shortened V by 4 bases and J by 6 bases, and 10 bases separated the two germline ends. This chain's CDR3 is CASSSGLFNEQFF. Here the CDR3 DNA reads TGTGCCAGCAGCTCGGGACTCTTCAATGAGCAGTTCTTC.

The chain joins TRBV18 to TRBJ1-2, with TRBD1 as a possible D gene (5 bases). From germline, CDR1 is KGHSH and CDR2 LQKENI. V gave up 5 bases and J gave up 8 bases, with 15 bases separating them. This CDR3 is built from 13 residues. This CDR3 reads CASSKGEAEGYTF. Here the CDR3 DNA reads TGTGCCAGCTCAAAAGGGGAGGCCGAGGGCTACACCTTC.

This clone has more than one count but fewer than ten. This chain's CDR3 is CASSSGGREQFF. The CDR3 coding sequence is TGTGCCAGCAGTTCAGGAGGGCGTGAGCAGTTCTTC. The rearrangement uses TRBV6-6 and TRBJ2-1; D perhaps matches TRBD2 (6 bases). Deletions cut 4 bases from V and 9 bases from J, with 10 bases between. The germline CDR1 and CDR2 sequences are MNHNY and SVGAGI (reference sequence). The CDR3 is made up of 12 amino acids.

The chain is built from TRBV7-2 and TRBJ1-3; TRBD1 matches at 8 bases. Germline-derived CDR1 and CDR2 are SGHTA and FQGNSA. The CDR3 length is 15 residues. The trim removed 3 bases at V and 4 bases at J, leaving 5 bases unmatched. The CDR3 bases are TGTGCCAGCAGCTTTCGGACAGGGAGCGGAAACACCATATATTTT. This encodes CASSFRTGSGNTIYF.

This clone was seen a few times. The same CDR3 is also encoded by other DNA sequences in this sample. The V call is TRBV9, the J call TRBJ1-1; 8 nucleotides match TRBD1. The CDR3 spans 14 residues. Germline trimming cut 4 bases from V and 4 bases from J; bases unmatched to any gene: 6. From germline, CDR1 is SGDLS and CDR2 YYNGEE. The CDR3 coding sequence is TGTGCCAGCAGCTTCGGACAGGGCGGCACTGAAGCTTTCTTT. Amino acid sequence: CASSFGQGGTEAFF.

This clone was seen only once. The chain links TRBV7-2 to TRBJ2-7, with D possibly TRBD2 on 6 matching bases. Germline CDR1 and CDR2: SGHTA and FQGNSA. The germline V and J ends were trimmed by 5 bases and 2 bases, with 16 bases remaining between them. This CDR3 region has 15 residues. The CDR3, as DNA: TGTGCCAGCAGCCTAACCGCCGGGAGCCCCTACGAGCAGTACTTC. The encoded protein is CASSLTAGSPYEQYF.

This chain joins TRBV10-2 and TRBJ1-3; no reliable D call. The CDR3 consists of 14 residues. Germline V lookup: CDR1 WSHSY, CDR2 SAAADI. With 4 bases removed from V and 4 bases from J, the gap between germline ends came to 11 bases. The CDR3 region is CASSARFRGNTIYF. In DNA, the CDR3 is TGCGCCAGCAGTGCTCGATTCCGGGGAAACACCATATATTTT.

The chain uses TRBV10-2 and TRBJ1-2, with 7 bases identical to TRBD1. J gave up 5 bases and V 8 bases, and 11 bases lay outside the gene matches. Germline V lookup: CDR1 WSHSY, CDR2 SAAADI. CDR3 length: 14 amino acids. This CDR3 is CASFVDRDGYGYTF. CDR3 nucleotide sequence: TGCGCCAGCTTTGTTGACAGGGACGGATATGGCTACACCTTC.

The CDR3, as DNA: TGTGCCTGGACCCCCACCCGAGATTCACCCCTCCACTTT. Residues: CAWTPTRDSPLHF. The chain joins TRBV30 to TRBJ1-6; D gene unclear. CDR1 is GTSNPN, CDR2 SVGIG, per germline (reference sequence). The CDR3 length is 13 residues. V lost 4 bases to trimming and J lost 8 bases, with 12 bases between them.

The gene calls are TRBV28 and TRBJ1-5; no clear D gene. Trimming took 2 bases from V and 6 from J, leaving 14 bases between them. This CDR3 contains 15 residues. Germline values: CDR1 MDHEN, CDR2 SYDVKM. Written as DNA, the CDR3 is TGTGCCAGCAGTTTAAGTTACAGATCGAGTCAGCCCCAGCATTTT. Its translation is CASSLSYRSSQPQHF.

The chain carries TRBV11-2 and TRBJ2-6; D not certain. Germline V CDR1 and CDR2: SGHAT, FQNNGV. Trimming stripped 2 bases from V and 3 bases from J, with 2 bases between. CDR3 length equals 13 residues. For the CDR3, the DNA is TGTGCCAGCAGCTTATATGGGGCCAACGTCCTGACTTTC. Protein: CASSLYGANVLTF. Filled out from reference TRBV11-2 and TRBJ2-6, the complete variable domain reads EAGVAQSPRYKIIEKRQSVAFWCNPISGHATLYWYQQILGQGPKLLIQFQNNGVVDDSQLPKDRFSAERLKGVDSTLKIQPAKLEDSAVYLCASSLYGANVLTFGAGSRLTVL.

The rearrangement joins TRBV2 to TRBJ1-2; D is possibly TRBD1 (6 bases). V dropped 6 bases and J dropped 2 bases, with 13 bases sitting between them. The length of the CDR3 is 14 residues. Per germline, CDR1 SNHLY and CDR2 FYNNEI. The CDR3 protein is CASSLGQSNYGYTF. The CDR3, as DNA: TGTGCCAGCAGCCTCGGACAGAGCAACTATGGCTACACCTTC.

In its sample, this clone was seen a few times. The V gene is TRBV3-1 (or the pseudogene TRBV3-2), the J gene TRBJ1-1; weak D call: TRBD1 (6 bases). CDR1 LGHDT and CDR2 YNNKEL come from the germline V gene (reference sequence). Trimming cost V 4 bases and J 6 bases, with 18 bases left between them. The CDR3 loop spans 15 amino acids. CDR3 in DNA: TGTGCCAGCAGCCCATCCCGGGACAACGGAGCTGAAGCTTTCTTT. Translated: CASSPSRDNGAEAFF.

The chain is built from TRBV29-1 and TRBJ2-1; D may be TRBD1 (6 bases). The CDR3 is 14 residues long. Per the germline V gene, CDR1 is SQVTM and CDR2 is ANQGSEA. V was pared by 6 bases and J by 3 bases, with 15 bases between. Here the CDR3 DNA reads TGCAGCGTCCCGAGACAGGTAAACTACAATGAGCAGTTCTTC. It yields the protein CSVPRQVNYNEQFF.

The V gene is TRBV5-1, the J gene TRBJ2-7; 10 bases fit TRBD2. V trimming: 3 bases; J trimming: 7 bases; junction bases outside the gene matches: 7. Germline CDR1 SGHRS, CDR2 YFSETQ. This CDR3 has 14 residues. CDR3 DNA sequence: TGCGCCAGCAGCTCCGGACTAGCGGTCAAGGAGCAGTACTTC. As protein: CASSSGLAVKEQYF.